This T cell receptor beta chain was observed in a study of cytomegalovirus exposure and HLA in healthy donors. Details on this clone: What it binds is not known.

V lost 5 bases and J 5 bases, leaving 10 bases between the germline ends. The CDR3 consists of 14 residues. Germline V gene data show CDR1 as LNHDA and CDR2 as SQIVND (reference sequence). Points from the study as a whole: Sequences of the TCR beta chain were said to predict the HLA-A and HLA-B alleles of most subjects accurately. Of the V segments, some could not be distinguished, including TRBV6-2 and TRBV6-3, and were excluded. Cytomegalovirus-associated TCR beta chains were listed, numbering around 150. An analysis that was carried out later associated fewer than 20,000 TCR beta sequences with HLA alleles at 0.05 false discovery rate.

Primers: 60 Vbeta forward and 13 Jbeta reverse. Sequencing used immunoSEQ multiplex PCR; TCRdb keeps in-frame clones, though not all of them. The profile shows approximately 170,000 clones, approximately 65% of them singletons. The chain combines TRBV19 with TRBJ1-6; D is uncertain. This sequence originates from a man in his forties or fifties in good health and CMV-seronegative. Sample: PBMCs. The CDR3 DNA reads TGTGCCAGTAGTTCGCGCACCGATAATTCACCCCTCCACTTT. It translates to CASSSRTDNSPLHF.